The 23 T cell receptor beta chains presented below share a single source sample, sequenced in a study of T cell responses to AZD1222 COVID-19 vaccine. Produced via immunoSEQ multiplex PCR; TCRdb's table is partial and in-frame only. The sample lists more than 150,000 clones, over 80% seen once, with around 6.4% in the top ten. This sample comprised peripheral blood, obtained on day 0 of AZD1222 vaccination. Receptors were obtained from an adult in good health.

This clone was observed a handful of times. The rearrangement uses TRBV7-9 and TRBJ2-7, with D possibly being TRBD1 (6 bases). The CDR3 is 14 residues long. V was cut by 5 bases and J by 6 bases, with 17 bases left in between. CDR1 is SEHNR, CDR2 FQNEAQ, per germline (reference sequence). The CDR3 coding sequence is TGTGCCAGCAGCCCCCCCCGGGACATGGTCGAGCAGTACTTC. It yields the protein CASSPPRDMVEQYF.

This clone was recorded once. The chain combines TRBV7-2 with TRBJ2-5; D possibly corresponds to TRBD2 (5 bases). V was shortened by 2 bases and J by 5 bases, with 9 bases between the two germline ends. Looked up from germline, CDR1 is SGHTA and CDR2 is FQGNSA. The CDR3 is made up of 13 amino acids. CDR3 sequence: CASSLLRGETQYF. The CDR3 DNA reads TGTGCCAGCAGCTTACTCCGAGGGGAGACCCAGTACTTC.

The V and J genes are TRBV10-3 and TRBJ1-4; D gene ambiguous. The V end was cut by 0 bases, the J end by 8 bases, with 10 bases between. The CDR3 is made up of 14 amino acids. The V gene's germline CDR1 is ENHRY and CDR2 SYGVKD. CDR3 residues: CAISESTTEEKLFF. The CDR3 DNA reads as TGTGCCATCAGTGAGTCGACGACGGAAGAAAAACTGTTTTTT.

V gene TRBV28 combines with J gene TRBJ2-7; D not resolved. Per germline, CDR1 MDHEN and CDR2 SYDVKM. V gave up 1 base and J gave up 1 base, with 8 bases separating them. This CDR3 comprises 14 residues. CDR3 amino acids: CASSLSPVSYEQYF. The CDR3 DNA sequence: TGTGCCAGCAGTTTATCACCAGTATCCTACGAGCAGTACTTC.

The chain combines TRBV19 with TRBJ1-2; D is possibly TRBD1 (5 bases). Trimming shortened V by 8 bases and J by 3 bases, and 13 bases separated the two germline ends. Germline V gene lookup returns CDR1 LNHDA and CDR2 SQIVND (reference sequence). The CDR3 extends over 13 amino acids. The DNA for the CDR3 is TGTGCCAGTTCCTCCGGGGCTTACTATGGCTACACCTTC. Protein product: CASSSGAYYGYTF. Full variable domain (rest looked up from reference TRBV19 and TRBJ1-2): DGGITQSPKYLFRKEGQNVTLSCEQNLNHDAMYWYRQDPGQGLRLIYYSQIVNDFQKGDIAEGYSVSREKKESFPLTVTSAQKNPTAFYLCASSSGAYYGYTFGSGTRLTVV.

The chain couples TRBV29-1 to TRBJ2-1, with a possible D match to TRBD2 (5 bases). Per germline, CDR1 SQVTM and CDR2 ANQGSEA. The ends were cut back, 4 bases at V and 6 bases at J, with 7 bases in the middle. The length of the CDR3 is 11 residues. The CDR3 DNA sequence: TGCAGCGTTGGTCGGGGCAATGAGCAGTTCTTC. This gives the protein CSVGRGNEQFF.

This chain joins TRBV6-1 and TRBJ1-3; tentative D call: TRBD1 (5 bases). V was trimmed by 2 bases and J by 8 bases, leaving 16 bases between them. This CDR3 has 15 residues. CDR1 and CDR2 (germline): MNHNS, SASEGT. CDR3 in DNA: TGTGCCAGCAGTGAACGGCGGCAGTTAGGGGACACCATATATTTT. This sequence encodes CASSERRQLGDTIYF.

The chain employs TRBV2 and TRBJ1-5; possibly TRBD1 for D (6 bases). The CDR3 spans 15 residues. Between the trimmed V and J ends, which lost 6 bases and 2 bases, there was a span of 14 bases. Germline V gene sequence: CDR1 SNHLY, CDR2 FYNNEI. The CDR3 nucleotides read TGTGCCAGCAGGTTAGAACAGGGCGGCAATCAGCCCCAGCATTTT. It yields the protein CASRLEQGGNQPQHF.

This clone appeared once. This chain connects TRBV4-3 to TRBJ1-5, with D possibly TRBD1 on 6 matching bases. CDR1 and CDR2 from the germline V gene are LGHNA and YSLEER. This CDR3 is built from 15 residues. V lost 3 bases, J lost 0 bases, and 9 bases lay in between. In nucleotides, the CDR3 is TGCGCCAGCAGCCAGGACAGCTATAGCAATCAGCCCCAGCATTTT. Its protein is CASSQDSYSNQPQHF.

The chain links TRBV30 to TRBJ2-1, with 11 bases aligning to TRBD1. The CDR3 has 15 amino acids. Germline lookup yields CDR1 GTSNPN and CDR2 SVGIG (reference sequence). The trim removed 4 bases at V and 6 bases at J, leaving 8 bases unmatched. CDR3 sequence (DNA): TGTGCCTGGACTGGACAGGGGGCGCCGAGCAATGAGCAGTTCTTC. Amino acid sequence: CAWTGQGAPSNEQFF. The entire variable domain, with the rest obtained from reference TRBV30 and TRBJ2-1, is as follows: SQTIHQWPATLVQPVGSPLSLECTVEGTSNPNLYWYRQAAGRGLQLLFYSVGIGQISSEVPQNLSASRPQDRQFILSSKKLLLSDSGFYLCAWTGQGAPSNEQFFGPGTRLTVL.

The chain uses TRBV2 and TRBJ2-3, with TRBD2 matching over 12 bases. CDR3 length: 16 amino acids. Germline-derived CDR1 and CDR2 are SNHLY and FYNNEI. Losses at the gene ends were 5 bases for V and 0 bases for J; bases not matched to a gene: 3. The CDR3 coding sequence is TGTGCCAGCAGTCCCACTAGCGGGAGGAGCACAGATACGCAGTATTTT. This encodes CASSPTSGRSTDTQYF.

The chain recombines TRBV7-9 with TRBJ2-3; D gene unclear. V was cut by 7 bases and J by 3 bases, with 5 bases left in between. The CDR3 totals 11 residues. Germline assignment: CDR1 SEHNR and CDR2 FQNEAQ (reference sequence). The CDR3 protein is CASTETDTQYF. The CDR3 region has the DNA TGTGCCAGCACCGAGACAGATACGCAGTATTTT.

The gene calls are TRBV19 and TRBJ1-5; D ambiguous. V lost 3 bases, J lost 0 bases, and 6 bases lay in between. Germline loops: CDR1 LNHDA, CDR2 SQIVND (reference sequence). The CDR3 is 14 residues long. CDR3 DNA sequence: TGTGCCAGTAGTATGGGTTTTAGCAATCAGCCCCAGCATTTT. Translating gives CASSMGFSNQPQHF.

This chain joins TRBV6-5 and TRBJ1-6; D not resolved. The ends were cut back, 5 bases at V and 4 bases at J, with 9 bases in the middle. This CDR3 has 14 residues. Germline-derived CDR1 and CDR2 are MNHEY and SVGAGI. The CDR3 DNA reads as TGTGCCAGCAGTCGTGAAGGATATAATTCACCCCTCCACTTT. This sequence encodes CASSREGYNSPLHF.

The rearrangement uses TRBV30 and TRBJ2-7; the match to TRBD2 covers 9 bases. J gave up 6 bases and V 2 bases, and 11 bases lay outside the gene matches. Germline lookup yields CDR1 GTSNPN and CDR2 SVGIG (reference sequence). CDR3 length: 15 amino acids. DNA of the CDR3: TGTGCCTGGAGTCCTTCCGGGACTAGCTCGGGCGAGCAGTACTTC. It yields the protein CAWSPSGTSSGEQYF.

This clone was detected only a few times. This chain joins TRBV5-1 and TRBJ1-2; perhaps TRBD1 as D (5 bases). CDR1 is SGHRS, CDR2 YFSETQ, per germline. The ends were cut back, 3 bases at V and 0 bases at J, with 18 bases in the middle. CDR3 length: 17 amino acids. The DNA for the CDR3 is TGCGCCAGCAGCTCCGGGGGGGGGAACGTAGCTAACTATGGCTACACCTTC. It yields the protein CASSSGGGNVANYGYTF.

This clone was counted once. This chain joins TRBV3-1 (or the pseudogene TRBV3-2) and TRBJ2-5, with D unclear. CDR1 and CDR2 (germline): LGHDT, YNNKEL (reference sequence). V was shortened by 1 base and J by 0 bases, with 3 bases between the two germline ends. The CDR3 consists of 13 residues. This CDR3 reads CASSQGDQETQYF. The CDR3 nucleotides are TGTGCCAGCAGCCAAGGGGACCAAGAGACCCAGTACTTC.

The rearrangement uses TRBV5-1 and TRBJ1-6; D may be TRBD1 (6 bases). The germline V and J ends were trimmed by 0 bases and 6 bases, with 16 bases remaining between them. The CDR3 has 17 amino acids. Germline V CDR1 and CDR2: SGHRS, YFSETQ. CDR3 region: CASSLDLTGGGNSPLHF. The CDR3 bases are TGCGCCAGCAGCTTGGATCTGACCGGAGGGGGTAATTCACCCCTCCACTTT.

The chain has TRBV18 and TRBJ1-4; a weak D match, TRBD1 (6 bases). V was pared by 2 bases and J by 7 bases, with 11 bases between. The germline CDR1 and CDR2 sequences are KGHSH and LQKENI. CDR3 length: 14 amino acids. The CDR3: CASSPGGWVEKLFF. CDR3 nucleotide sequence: TGTGCCAGCTCACCAGGGGGCTGGGTTGAAAAACTGTTTTTT. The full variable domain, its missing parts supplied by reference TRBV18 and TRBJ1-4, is NAGVMQNPRHLVRRRGQEARLRCSPMKGHSHVYWYRQLPEEGLKFMVYLQKENIIDESGMPKERFSAEFPKEGPSILRIQQVVRGDSAAYFCASSPGGWVEKLFFGSGTQLSVL.

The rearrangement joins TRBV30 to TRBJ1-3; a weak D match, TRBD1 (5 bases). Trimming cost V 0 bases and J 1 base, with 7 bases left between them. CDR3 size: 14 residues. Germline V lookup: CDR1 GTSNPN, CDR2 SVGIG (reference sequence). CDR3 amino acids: CAWSVDSSGNTIYF. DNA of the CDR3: TGTGCCTGGAGTGTAGACAGTTCTGGAAACACCATATATTTT.

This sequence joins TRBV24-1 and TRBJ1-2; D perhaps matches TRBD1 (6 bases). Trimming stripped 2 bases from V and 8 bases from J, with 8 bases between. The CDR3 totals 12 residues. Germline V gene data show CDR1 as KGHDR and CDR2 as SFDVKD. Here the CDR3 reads CATSDWGGGYTF. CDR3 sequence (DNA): TGTGCCACCAGTGATTGGGGGGGCGGCTACACCTTC.

CDR3 amino acids: CASSPSASGNEQFF. CDR3 coding DNA: TGTGCCAGCTCACCCTCGGCTAGCGGGAATGAGCAGTTCTTC. The rearrangement links TRBV18 to TRBJ2-1, with 8 bases fitting TRBD2. From germline, CDR1 is KGHSH and CDR2 LQKENI. V lost 3 bases and J lost 7; bases outside the gene matches: 5. The length of the CDR3 is 14 residues.

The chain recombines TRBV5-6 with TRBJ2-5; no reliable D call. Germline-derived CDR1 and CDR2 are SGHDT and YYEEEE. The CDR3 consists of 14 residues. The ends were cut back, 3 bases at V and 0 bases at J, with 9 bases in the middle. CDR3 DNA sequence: TGTGCCAGCAGCTCCATAAGCAACCAAGAGACCCAGTACTTC. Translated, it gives CASSSISNQETQYF.